A selection of T cell receptor beta chains follows, all from one sample in a study of blood T cell repertoires in COVID-19. Here immunoSEQ multiplex PCR was the method, and the copy in TCRdb shows in-frame clones only, minus some. Of under 250,000 clones in the sample, about 84% were seen once. What was sequenced was peripheral blood. The receptor set was obtained from an elderly man with acute or convalescent COVID-19. The CDR3 runs from the conserved cysteine through the conserved F or W. D genes are given only for firm matches. Clone size is shown for a subset of rows, as once, few, many or a class of expanded clone.

NA,NA,TRBV28,TRBJ1-1,TGTGCCAGCAGTTCGCCCCCGGGCACTGAAGCTTTCTTT,CASSSPPGTEAFF
NA,NA,TRBV2,TRBJ1-6,TGTGCCAGCAGAGCAGGGCCCTATAATTCACCCCTCCACTTT,CASRAGPYNSPLHF
TRBD1,few,TRBV2,TRBJ2-2,TGTGCCAGCAGGCAGGGGGCGATAGCCGGGGAGCTGTTTTTT,CASRQGAIAGELFF
TRBD2,NA,TRBV28,TRBJ2-1,TGTGCCAGCAGCCCCTCGCCGGGACTAGAACGATTTGGGCAGTTCTTC,CASSPSPGLERFGQFF
NA,NA,TRBV5-6,TRBJ1-1,TGTGCCAGCAGCCCGACACTCTCCACTGAAGCTTTCTTT,CASSPTLSTEAFF
NA,NA,TRBV7-8,TRBJ1-1,TGTGCCAGCAGCTTGGAGACCTCGAACACTGAAGCTTTCTTT,CASSLETSNTEAFF
NA,NA,TRBV27,TRBJ1-5,TGTGCCAGCAGTTTAAAGGGGGACAGCAATCAGCCCCAGCATTTT,CASSLKGDSNQPQHF
TRBD1,NA,TRBV15,TRBJ1-2,TGTGCCACCAGCATAACACAGGGGCGAAACGCCTATGGCTACACCTTC,CATSITQGRNAYGYTF
NA,NA,TRBV5-1,TRBJ2-3,TGCGCCAGCAGCTTGGGGACTATGCGGATAGATACGCAGTATTTT,CASSLGTMRIDTQYF
NA,NA,TRBV19,TRBJ1-5,TGTGCCAGTAGTATAGAAACAGGTAATCAGCCCCAGCATTTT,CASSIETGNQPQHF
TRBD1,NA,TRBV7-9,TRBJ2-7,TGTGCCAGCAGCCCTCGCGAAGGGGGCGACGAGCAGTACTTC,CASSPREGGDEQYF
NA,once,TRBV28,TRBJ1-2,TGTGCCAGCAGTTTTCAGGGGAGGGATGGCTACACCTTC,CASSFQGRDGYTF
NA,NA,TRBV20-1,TRBJ2-5,TGCAGTGCTAGATGGAGAGAGACCCAGTACTTC,CSARWRETQYF
NA,NA,TRBV7-2,TRBJ2-7,TGTGCCAGCAGCCCTCTCTCCTACGAGCAGTACTTC,CASSPLSYEQYF
NA,NA,TRBV11-2,TRBJ1-1,TGTGCCAGCACCCTAAGCGACTTGAACACTGAAGCTTTCTTT,CASTLSDLNTEAFF
TRBD1,NA,TRBV27,TRBJ2-1,TGTGCCAGCAGTTTTGGGGCAGGGGGTGGGAATGAGCAGTTCTTC,CASSFGAGGGNEQFF
NA,NA,TRBV19,TRBJ1-6,TGTGCCAGCGGGGGTCAGAGGGCGGCGAATAATTCACCCCTCCACTTT,CASGGQRAANNSPLHF
NA,once,TRBV5-1,TRBJ2-7,TGCGCCAGCAGCTCGGCAGGTTTCTCCTACGAGCAGTACTTC,CASSSAGFSYEQYF
NA,NA,TRBV7-9,TRBJ1-3,TGTGCCAGCAGCTTCACTAGGGGGTCTGGAAACACCATATATTTT,CASSFTRGSGNTIYF
NA,NA,TRBV29-1,TRBJ1-1,TGCAGCGTCGTACACCTGAACACTGAAGCTTTCTTT,CSVVHLNTEAFF
NA,few,TRBV29-1,TRBJ1-5,TGCAGCGTTGAAGGGCAGGGGAATCAGCCCCAGCATTTT,CSVEGQGNQPQHF
NA,NA,TRBV9,TRBJ2-7,TGTGCCAGCAGCGTTGGCGTAAGGGGCCCGCTCTACGAGCAGTACTTC,CASSVGVRGPLYEQYF
NA,NA,TRBV11-1,TRBJ2-5,TGTGCCAGCAGCCCTGGCCTTTTGGAGACCCAGTACTTC,CASSPGLLETQYF
NA,NA,TRBV18,TRBJ1-3,TGTGCCAGCTCACCACGGGAGGGAATCTCTGGAAACACCATATATTTT,CASSPREGISGNTIYF
NA,NA,TRBV5-4,TRBJ1-2,TGTGCCAGCAGCCCCCCGGACCAGAGGGACTATGGCTACACCTTC,CASSPPDQRDYGYTF
NA,NA,TRBV3-1/TRBV3-2,TRBJ1-2,TGTGCCAGCAGCCAAGGGCCTAACTATGGCTACACCTTC,CASSQGPNYGYTF
TRBD2,NA,TRBV4-1,TRBJ2-7,TGCGCCAGCAGCCCCAAGGGGCTAGCGGGGACCTACGAGCAGTACTTC,CASSPKGLAGTYEQYF
TRBD1,NA,TRBV15,TRBJ2-7,TGTGCCACCAGCAGAGGGGGACAGGGGTTCTACGAGCAGTACTTC,CATSRGGQGFYEQYF
NA,NA,TRBV5-1,TRBJ2-1,TGCGCCAGCAGCTTGAAGGCAGGAGGAGGGAATGAGCAGTTCTTC,CASSLKAGGGNEQFF
NA,NA,TRBV20-1,TRBJ1-5,TGCAGTGCTAGTCAAGGGGAACCTCGGGAGCCCCAGCATTTT,CSASQGEPREPQHF
NA,few,TRBV7-2,TRBJ1-5,TGTGCCAGCAGCTTAGCGGCCGGGAGTCAGCCCCAGCATTTT,CASSLAAGSQPQHF
NA,once,TRBV7-9,TRBJ1-1,TGTGCCAGCAAGTTTCAGATGAACACTGAAGCTTTCTTT,CASKFQMNTEAFF
NA,NA,TRBV14,TRBJ1-1,TGTGCCAGCAGCCAAGTTTACGGACAGTTGAACACTGAAGCTTTCTTT,CASSQVYGQLNTEAFF
NA,NA,TRBV6-6,TRBJ2-7,TGTGCCAGCAGACTAGGACAGTTCTCCTACGAGCAGTACTTC,CASRLGQFSYEQYF
TRBD1,NA,TRBV19,TRBJ1-2,TGTGCCAGTAGTAAGGCAGGGGGCGACTATGGCTACACCTTC,CASSKAGGDYGYTF
TRBD2,NA,TRBV2,TRBJ2-3,TGTGCCAGCATCAACGGACTAGCGGGTGGAGATACGCAGTATTTT,CASINGLAGGDTQYF
TRBD1,NA,TRBV28,TRBJ1-5,TGTGCCAGCAGGCCGGGACAGGGTAGCCAGCCCCAGCATTTT,CASRPGQGSQPQHF
NA,NA,TRBV21-1,TRBJ2-7,TGTGCCAGCAGCAAATTGCAGGGGAGACACGAGCAGTACTTC,CASSKLQGRHEQYF
NA,NA,TRBV4-1,TRBJ1-1,TGCGCCAGCAGCCCGGACGCGGGTCTGATACTCATGAACACTGAAGCTTTCTTT,CASSPDAGLILMNTEAFF
NA,NA,TRBV4-1,TRBJ1-2,TGCGCCAGCAGCCAAGCGAGGGAGGCCCGCGGCACCTTC,CASSQAREARGTF
NA,NA,TRBV3-1/TRBV3-2,TRBJ2-2,TGTGCCAGCAGCCAAGACCACTACTTCGAGGGGGATCCGAACACCGGGGAGCTGTTTTTT,CASSQDHYFEGDPNTGELFF